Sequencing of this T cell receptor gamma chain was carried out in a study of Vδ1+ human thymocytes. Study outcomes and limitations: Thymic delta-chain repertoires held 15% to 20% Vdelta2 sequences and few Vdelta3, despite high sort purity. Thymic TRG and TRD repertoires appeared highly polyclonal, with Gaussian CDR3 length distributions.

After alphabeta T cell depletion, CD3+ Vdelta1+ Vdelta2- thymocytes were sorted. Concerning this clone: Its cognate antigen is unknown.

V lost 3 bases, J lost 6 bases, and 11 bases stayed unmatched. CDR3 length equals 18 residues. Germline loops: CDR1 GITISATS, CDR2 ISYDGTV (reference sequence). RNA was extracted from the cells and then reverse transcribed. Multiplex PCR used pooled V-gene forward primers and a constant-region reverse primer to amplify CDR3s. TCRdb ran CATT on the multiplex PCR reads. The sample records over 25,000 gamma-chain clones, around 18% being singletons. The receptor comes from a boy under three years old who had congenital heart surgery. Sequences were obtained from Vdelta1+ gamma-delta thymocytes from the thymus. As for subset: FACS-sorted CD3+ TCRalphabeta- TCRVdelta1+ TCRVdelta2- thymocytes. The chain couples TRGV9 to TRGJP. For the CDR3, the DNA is TGTGCCTTGTGGGAGTTCCAATGTTTAGAGTTGGGCAAAAAAATCAAGGTATTT. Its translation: CALWEFQCLELGKKIKVF.